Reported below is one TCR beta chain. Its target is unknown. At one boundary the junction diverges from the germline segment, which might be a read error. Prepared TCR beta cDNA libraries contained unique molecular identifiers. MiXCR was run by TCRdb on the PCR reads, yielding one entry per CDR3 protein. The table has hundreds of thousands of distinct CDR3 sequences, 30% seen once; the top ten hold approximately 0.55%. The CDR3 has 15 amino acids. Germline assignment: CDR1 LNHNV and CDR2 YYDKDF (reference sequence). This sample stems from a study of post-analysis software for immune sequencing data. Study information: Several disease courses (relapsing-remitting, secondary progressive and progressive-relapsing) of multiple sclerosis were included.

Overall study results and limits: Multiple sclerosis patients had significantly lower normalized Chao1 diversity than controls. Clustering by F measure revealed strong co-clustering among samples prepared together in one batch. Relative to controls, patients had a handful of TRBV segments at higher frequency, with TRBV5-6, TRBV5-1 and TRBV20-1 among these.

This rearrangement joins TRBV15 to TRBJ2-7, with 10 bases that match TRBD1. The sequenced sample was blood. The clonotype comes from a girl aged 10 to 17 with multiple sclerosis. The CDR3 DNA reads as TGTGCCACCTGCAGAGGCCGGACAGGGGGTTTTGTGCAGTACTTC. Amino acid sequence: CATCRGRTGGFVQYF.